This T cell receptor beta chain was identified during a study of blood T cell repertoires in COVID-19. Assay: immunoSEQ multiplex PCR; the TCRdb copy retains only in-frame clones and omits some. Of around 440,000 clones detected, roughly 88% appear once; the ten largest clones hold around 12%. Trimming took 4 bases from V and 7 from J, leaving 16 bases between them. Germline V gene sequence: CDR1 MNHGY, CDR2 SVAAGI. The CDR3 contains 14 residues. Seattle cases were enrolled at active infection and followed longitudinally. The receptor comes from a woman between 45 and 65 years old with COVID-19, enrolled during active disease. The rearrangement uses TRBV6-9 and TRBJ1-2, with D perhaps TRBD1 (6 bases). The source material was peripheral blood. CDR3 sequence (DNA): TGTGCCAGCAGTTTTACGGACAGCTTTGGTGGCTACACCTTC. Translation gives CASSFTDSFGGYTF.